Detailed here is one T cell receptor (beta chain). It has no known antigen specificity. No per-base quality is available; no much larger clone lies one base away. The immunoSEQ Assay, a bias-controlled multiplex PCR, was used to amplify TCRbeta CDR3 regions from genomic DNA. The paper's data handling went like this. Within the assay, amplification of reference gene primers was used to estimate how many nucleated cells each sample contained. Sequence reads were collapsed and filtered to measure the absolute abundance of every unique TCRbeta CDR3 rearrangement. For each sample, productive Simpson clonality was calculated as the square root of Simpson's diversity index across productive rearrangements. In TCRdb, the immuneACCESS table is reduced to in-frame sequences with V and J assigned. These tables do not hold every clone; where another copy was compared, an unresolved V gene accounts for under half, and the others remain unexplained. V and J calls and clone size come straight from that table; D and trimming were deduced from the DNA. In this sample the table shows roughly 150,000 clones, roughly 89% of which occur a single time. Together, the top ten hold about 4.5% of the sample.

This entry is derived from a study of blood T cell repertoires in COVID-19 (dated by TCRdb to 2019 to 2021). Background on the whole study: Samples covering the acute and convalescent phases of COVID-19 were provided by collaborators in the United States, Italy and Spain. The material from the prospective study consisted of cDNA or gDNA derived from T cells, B-cell-depleted T cells, or PBMCs. The dataset comprised deeply sampled blood TCRbeta repertoires from subjects exposed to, actively infected with, or recovered from COVID-19. The repertoires were made available in a free public database intended to serve as a resource for research on the immune response to SARS-CoV-2. The samples were drawn from two sources: the first 160 participants of the ongoing ImmuneRACE study, and approximately 1,300 subjects contributed by 6 global collaborators. A de-identified subject ID, COVID-19 status, age in years and sex were almost always included in the sample metadata. Where available, HLA class I and class II types were taken from metadata supplied by the sample provider and were not determined by assay-based typing. The paper's findings and limits, for the study overall: Clinical and demographic metadata were provided uncurated, with the amount varying by source and participant.

In the prospective study, participants were about 18 to 90 years old, resided in about two dozen geographic areas of the United States, and were enrolled through a virtual design. In the prospective study, participants were assigned to cohorts based on the clinical history participants reported in a screening survey and a study questionnaire. ImmuneRACE Cohort 3 recovered participants were defined by two consecutive negative NP/OP PCR tests, healthcare professional clearance, or symptom resolution. In the prospective study, whole blood, serum and a nasopharyngeal or oropharyngeal swab were collected from each participant by mobile phlebotomists. Over a roughly 2-month period, participants in the prospective study had the option of providing additional blood draws and questionnaires. Prospective study blood samples were shipped either frozen or at room temperature before DNA extraction. Counted from cysteine to phenylalanine, this CDR3 has 15 amino acids. The read is trimmed to its CDR3 DNA, 45 bases read in frame from base 1. The germline ends are 19 bases apart after V is trimmed by 5 bases and J by 8 bases. CDR1 is given as SEHNR and CDR2 as FQNEAQ, both from the germline V gene (reference sequence).

Sequenced input: PBMCs or T cells enriched from blood (not recorded which). The rearrangement combines TRBV7-9 with TRBJ2-1, with a tentative D gene TRBD2 over 5 matching bases. The source of this sequence is a man in his fifties who had recovered from COVID-19. CDR3 protein: CASSPRYPQEDEQFF. The nucleotide sequence reads TGTGCCAGCAGCCCGCGGTACCCCCAGGAGGATGAGCAGTTCTTC. Supplemented by the reference TRBV7-9 and TRBJ2-1 proteins around the CDR3, the complete variable domain is DTGVSQNPRHKITKRGQNVTFRCDPISEHNRLYWYRQTLGQGPEFLTYFQNEAQLEKSRLLSDRFSAERPKGSFSTLEIQRTEQGDSAMYLCASSPRYPQEDEQFFGPGTRLTVL.